Below are 30 T cell receptor beta chains sequenced from a single sample in a study of T cell changes during pregnancy in multiple sclerosis. Repertoires were generated with immunoSEQ multiplex PCR, while TCRdb's copy carries only in-frame clones and drops some. The table has 30,000 to 35,000 clones, over 75% seen once. The sequenced sample was CD8+ T cells from peripheral blood mononuclear cells, obtained in the first trimester of pregnancy. The source of these receptors is a female donor with multiple sclerosis, enrolled in a pregnancy study.

The chain couples TRBV19 to TRBJ2-3; 10 bases are a match to TRBD2. The junction had 8 bases not matched to a gene; V was cut back by 2 bases and J by 0 bases. From germline, CDR1 is LNHDA and CDR2 SQIVND (reference sequence). The CDR3 runs 18 residues. The CDR3 spells CASSIRLAGVKSTDTQYF. The CDR3 region has the DNA TGTGCCAGTAGTATACGGCTAGCGGGGGTCAAGAGCACAGATACGCAGTATTTT. The full variable domain, rest sourced from reference TRBV19 and TRBJ2-3, is DGGITQSPKYLFRKEGQNVTLSCEQNLNHDAMYWYRQDPGQGLRLIYYSQIVNDFQKGDIAEGYSVSREKKESFPLTVTSAQKNPTAFYLCASSIRLAGVKSTDTQYFGPGTRLTVL.

This chain uses TRBV6-5 with TRBJ1-5; possibly TRBD1 for D (5 bases). The CDR3 has 15 amino acids. The germline CDR1 and CDR2 sequences are MNHEY and SVGAGI. V was shortened by 0 bases and J by 2 bases, with 8 bases between the two germline ends. CDR3 in DNA: TGTGCCAGCAGTTACTCGTGGGGGGGCAATCAGCCCCAGCATTTT. This codes for CASSYSWGGNQPQHF.

The gene calls are TRBV10-3 and TRBJ2-2; D is ambiguous. Trimming took 7 bases from V and 3 from J, leaving 6 bases between them. This CDR3 contains 12 residues. CDR1 and CDR2 from the germline V gene are ENHRY and SYGVKD. The CDR3 reads CAITPDTGELFF. The CDR3 coding sequence is TGTGCCATCACCCCAGACACCGGGGAGCTGTTTTTT.

V gene TRBV27 combines with J gene TRBJ2-7; D is ambiguous. Trimming shortened V by 4 bases and J by 2 bases, and 9 bases separated the two germline ends. The CDR3 loop spans 13 amino acids. The germline CDR1 and CDR2 sequences are MNHEY and SMNVEV (reference sequence). CDR3 sequence reads: CASSYSSPYEQYF. Here the CDR3 DNA reads TGTGCCAGCAGTTACAGCAGCCCCTACGAGCAGTACTTC.

CDR3 region: CASSFRRSPNTIYF. CDR3 nucleotide sequence: TGTGCCAGCAGTTTCAGGAGGAGTCCAAACACCATATATTTT. The genes are TRBV28 and TRBJ1-3, with no clear D. Germline V gene lookup returns CDR1 MDHEN and CDR2 SYDVKM. The V gene lost 3 bases and the J gene lost 6 bases, with 12 bases spanning the gap. The CDR3 has 14 amino acids. Drawing the rest from reference TRBV28 and TRBJ1-3, the complete variable domain is DVKVTQSSRYLVKRTGEKVFLECVQDMDHENMFWYRQDPGLGLRLIYFSYDVKMKEKGDIPEGYSVSREKKERFSLILESASTNQTSMYLCASSFRRSPNTIYFGEGSWLTVV.

This chain links TRBV7-9 with TRBJ2-7, with TRBD1 identical over 9 bases. With V trimmed by 3 bases and J by 3 bases, 3 bases remained unmatched. The germline CDR1 and CDR2 sequences are SEHNR and FQNEAQ (reference sequence). CDR3 length: 14 amino acids. The CDR3 DNA reads TGTGCCAGCAGCTTGGGACAGGGTGTCTACGAGCAGTACTTC. Translating gives CASSLGQGVYEQYF.

The chain has TRBV29-1 and TRBJ2-4; TRBD1 matches 9 bases. The CDR3 covers 13 residues. Germline loops: CDR1 SQVTM, CDR2 ANQGSEA. The V and J ends lost 4 bases and 15 bases, in that order; junction bases with no gene match: 13. CDR3 sequence reads: CSVAAPGQGYLYF. Written as DNA, the CDR3 is TGCAGCGTTGCCGCTCCGGGACAGGGCTATTTGTACTTC.

The CDR3 DNA sequence: TGCGCCAGCAGCTTGGGACTAGCGGGGGCCTACAATGAGCAGTTCTTC. Encoded protein: CASSLGLAGAYNEQFF. V is TRBV5-1 and J is TRBJ2-1; 12 bases map to TRBD2. CDR1 is SGHRS and CDR2 is YFSETQ in the germline V gene. The ends lost 0 bases at V and 2 bases at J; junction bases unmatched: 0. This CDR3 comprises 16 residues.

This sequence joins TRBV29-1 and TRBJ2-5; TRBD1 matches 11 bases. The end of the DNA aligns better with TRBJ2-7, so the J call may be wrong. The CDR3 length is 13 residues. Germline CDR1 is SQVTM and CDR2 is ANQGSEA. The CDR3 is CSVGTGGSYEQYF. The CDR3, as DNA: TGCAGCGTCGGGACAGGGGGCTCCTACGAGCAGTACTTC.

This chain connects TRBV27 to TRBJ2-1, with D tentatively TRBD2 (6 bases). V gave up 6 bases and J gave up 6 bases, with 6 bases separating them. Per the germline V gene, CDR1 is MNHEY and CDR2 is SMNVEV (reference sequence). The CDR3 totals 11 residues. The CDR3 here is CASRRGNEQFF. For the CDR3, the DNA is TGTGCCAGCAGGCGGGGCAATGAGCAGTTCTTC.

The genes are TRBV21-1 and TRBJ2-1; TRBD2 is taken as the D call from the table, unchecked against the DNA. TRBV21-1 is deemed a pseudogene. The CDR3 is made up of 14 amino acids. CDR3 nucleotide sequence: TGTGCCAGCAGCGTATGTCTAGACTACAATGAGCAGTTCTTC. Its protein product is CASSVCLDYNEQFF.

As regards this clone: Additional DNA sequences in this sample encode the identical CDR3. CDR3 coding DNA: TGTGCCAGCAGCACCGGGACATCCGCCTACGAGCAGTACTTC. Translated: CASSTGTSAYEQYF. The chain recombines TRBV27 with TRBJ2-7, with a possible D match to TRBD1 (6 bases). There are 14 residues in the CDR3. Looked up from germline, CDR1 is MNHEY and CDR2 is SMNVEV (reference sequence). Trimming shortened V by 6 bases and J by 2 bases, and 14 bases separated the two germline ends.

V and J are TRBV5-6 and TRBJ2-3; the D gene is possibly TRBD2 (6 bases). V was pared by 4 bases and J by 0 bases, with 9 bases between. CDR1 and CDR2 from the germline V gene are SGHDT and YYEEEE. This CDR3 spans 14 amino acids. DNA of the CDR3: TGTGCCAGCAGCGTAGCGGCAAGCACAGATACGCAGTATTTT. It codes for CASSVAASTDTQYF. The entire variable domain, with the rest obtained from reference TRBV5-6 and TRBJ2-3, is as follows: DAGVTQSPTHLIKTRGQQVTLRCSPKSGHDTVSWYQQALGQGPQFIFQYYEEEERQRGNFPDRFSGHQFPNYSSELNVNALLLGDSALYLCASSVAASTDTQYFGPGTRLTVL.

The chain joins TRBV19 to TRBJ2-7; the D is unclear. CDR3 length: 12 amino acids. Per the germline V gene, CDR1 is LNHDA and CDR2 is SQIVND (reference sequence). V shed 5 bases and J shed 6 bases, with 11 bases lying between them. The CDR3 coding sequence is TGTGCCAGTAGTGGCCTCGGGTTCGAGCAGTACTTC. It yields the protein CASSGLGFEQYF.

This clone appeared a single time. CDR3 sequence (DNA): TGTGCCAGCAGTGAATCAGGGTACAGCATTCAGTACTTC. It translates to CASSESGYSIQYF. The chain combines TRBV2 with TRBJ2-4; weak D call: TRBD1 (5 bases). This CDR3 comprises 13 residues. The germline V and J ends were trimmed by 2 bases and 9 bases, with 11 bases remaining between them. CDR1 and CDR2 from the germline V gene are SNHLY and FYNNEI.

This clone occurred once. J is TRBJ2-7 and V is TRBV5-4; possibly TRBD1 for D (5 bases). V lost 4 bases and J 3 bases, leaving 8 bases between the germline ends. This CDR3 contains 12 residues. Germline V gene data show CDR1 as SGHNT and CDR2 as YYREEE (reference sequence). The DNA for the CDR3 is TGTGCCAGCAGCGGGGCCGGCTACGAGCAGTACTTC. Translation: CASSGAGYEQYF.

The chain links TRBV30 to TRBJ1-5, with 10 bases lining up with TRBD1. Germline V gives CDR1 GTSNPN, CDR2 SVGIG (reference sequence). There are 18 residues in the CDR3. The ends lost 0 bases at V and 5 bases at J; junction bases unmatched: 13. CDR3 DNA sequence: TGTGCCTGGAGTGTCGCGGGACAGGGGAATTTTTGGGATCAGCCCCAGCATTTT. It translates to CAWSVAGQGNFWDQPQHF.

This chain joins TRBV27 and TRBJ2-3; perhaps TRBD2 as D (5 bases). V gave up 5 bases and J gave up 6 bases, with 18 bases separating them. Looked up from germline, CDR1 is MNHEY and CDR2 is SMNVEV (reference sequence). This CDR3 is built from 15 residues. CDR3 in DNA: TGTGCCAGCAGTCTCCGGACTGCCAAGCCCGATACGCAGTATTTT. The encoded protein is CASSLRTAKPDTQYF.

V gene TRBV7-9 combines with J gene TRBJ2-7; D possibly corresponds to TRBD1 (6 bases). V shed 4 bases and J shed 5 bases, with 18 bases lying between them. Germline V gene data show CDR1 as SEHNR and CDR2 as FQNEAQ (reference sequence). The CDR3 totals 15 residues. In nucleotides, the CDR3 is TGTGCCAGCAGCTCAGAACGGCGCAGGGGCAACGAGCAGTACTTC. This encodes CASSSERRRGNEQYF.

The gene calls are TRBV19 and TRBJ1-1; TRBD1 matches 8 bases. This CDR3 has 13 amino acids. The junction had 4 bases not matched to a gene; V was cut back by 9 bases and J by 1 base. Germline assignment: CDR1 LNHDA and CDR2 SQIVND (reference sequence). The CDR3, as DNA: TGTGCCAGCAGGGGGCACCCGAACACTGAAGCTTTCTTT. Encoded protein: CASRGHPNTEAFF.

The chain links TRBV27 to TRBJ2-1; D not resolved. Germline-derived CDR1 and CDR2 are MNHEY and SMNVEV (reference sequence). The germline V and J ends were trimmed by 4 bases and 2 bases, with 6 bases remaining between them. This CDR3 has 13 residues. The CDR3 DNA reads TGTGCCAGCAGTTCCAGAACCTACAATGAGCAGTTCTTC. This gives the protein CASSSRTYNEQFF.

This chain uses TRBV27 with TRBJ2-7, with 7 bases lining up with TRBD1. V dropped 7 bases and J dropped 2; count of bases not matched to a gene: 5. Germline V gives CDR1 MNHEY, CDR2 SMNVEV (reference sequence). CDR3 length: 13 amino acids. The CDR3 loop is CASKGQSPYEQYF. As DNA, the CDR3 is TGTGCCAGCAAGGGACAGTCCCCCTACGAGCAGTACTTC.

J is TRBJ2-5 and V is TRBV7-9; D gene ambiguous. The V and J ends lost 2 bases and 5 bases respectively, with 6 bases between them. Germline V gene lookup returns CDR1 SEHNR and CDR2 FQNEAQ (reference sequence). The length of the CDR3 is 12 residues. CDR3 coding DNA: TGTGCCAGCAGCTTATTCGGGGAGACCCAGTACTTC. Its translation: CASSLFGETQYF. Together with reference TRBV7-9 and TRBJ2-5, the CDR3 gives the full variable domain: DTGVSQNPRHKITKRGQNVTFRCDPISEHNRLYWYRQTLGQGPEFLTYFQNEAQLEKSRLLSDRFSAERPKGSFSTLEIQRTEQGDSAMYLCASSLFGETQYFGPGTRLLVL.

The CDR3 DNA reads as TGTGCCAGCAGCACGGGAGCCTACGAGCAGTACTTC. Protein sequence: CASSTGAYEQYF. The rearrangement joins TRBV7-9 to TRBJ2-7; perhaps TRBD2 as D (6 bases). Trimming removed 5 bases at V and 2 bases at J, with 7 bases between. The germline V gene has CDR1 SEHNR and CDR2 FQNEAQ (reference sequence). The CDR3 loop spans 12 amino acids.

The genes are TRBV7-9 and TRBJ2-3; D possibly corresponds to TRBD2 (6 bases). This CDR3 comprises 18 residues. V lost 5 bases, J lost 0 bases, and 21 bases lay in between. Germline V gene sequence: CDR1 SEHNR, CDR2 FQNEAQ (reference sequence). CDR3 DNA: TGTGCCAGCAGCCCTCGCGGCGGGGCCCGATCTAGCACAGATACGCAGTATTTT. This gives the protein CASSPRGGARSSTDTQYF.

V and J are TRBV27 and TRBJ2-1; 8 bases are a match to TRBD2. The CDR3 has 14 residues. Looked up from germline, CDR1 is MNHEY and CDR2 is SMNVEV (reference sequence). Losses at the gene ends were 5 bases for V and 5 bases for J; bases not matched to a gene: 5. The CDR3 DNA is TGTGCCAGCAGTAGGGCGGGAGGTGACAATGAGCAGTTCTTC. Amino acids: CASSRAGGDNEQFF.

In its sample, this clone was seen a few times. V and J are TRBV4-2 and TRBJ2-7; TRBD2 might be the D (6 bases). The germline V and J ends were trimmed by 6 bases and 4 bases, with 19 bases remaining between them. This CDR3 has 15 residues. Germline CDR1 reads LGHNA; CDR2 reads YNFKEQ. The CDR3 region has the DNA TGTGCCAGCAGGCCGACGGAGAGGGGAGGATACGAGCAGTACTTC. Translating it yields CASRPTERGGYEQYF.

Comment on this clone: The junction departs from germline at one end; a sequencing error may be responsible. The chain is built from TRBV7-7 and TRBJ2-3, with TRBD2 identical over 12 bases. In germline, CDR1 is SSHAT, CDR2 FNYEAQ (reference sequence). CDR3 size: 15 residues. The CDR3 DNA is TGTGCTAGCAGCCTGACTAGCGGGAGTACAGATACGCAGTATTTT. Its translation: CASSLTSGSTDTQYF.

This chain connects TRBV5-6 to TRBJ2-7, with 7 bases identical to TRBD1. J lost 0 bases, V lost 5 bases, and 5 bases had no gene match. The CDR3 covers 14 residues. The germline V gene has CDR1 SGHDT and CDR2 YYEEEE. This chain's CDR3 is CASSYGTASYEQYF. DNA of the CDR3: TGTGCCAGCAGTTACGGGACAGCCTCCTACGAGCAGTACTTC.

In DNA form, the CDR3 reads TGTGCCAGTAGTTACAGACAGGGGGATTCACCCCTCCACTTT. Translating it yields CASSYRQGDSPLHF. The rearrangement links TRBV19 to TRBJ1-6, with 9 bases identical to TRBD1. V shed 5 bases, J shed 8 bases, and the junction held 4 bases outside the gene matches. This CDR3 spans 14 amino acids. CDR1 LNHDA and CDR2 SQIVND come from the germline V gene (reference sequence).